The next 18 T cell receptor beta chains were all read from a single sample in a study of T cell responses to AZD1222 COVID-19 vaccine. Measured with immunoSEQ multiplex PCR; TCRdb has only the in-frame clones, and not every one. The sample records about 190,000 clones, almost 95% being singletons. The material sequenced was peripheral blood, taken on day 0 of AZD1222 vaccination. The receptors were gathered from an adult in good health.

This rearrangement joins TRBV5-1 to TRBJ2-5; D is unresolved. The CDR3 totals 14 residues. The V gene lost 1 base and the J gene lost 2 bases, with 9 bases spanning the gap. Germline values: CDR1 SGHRS, CDR2 YFSETQ. This chain's CDR3 is CASSLRVGQETQYF. CDR3 bases: TGCGCCAGCAGCTTGAGGGTAGGACAAGAGACCCAGTACTTC.

The V gene is TRBV7-9, the J gene TRBJ2-7; possible D gene TRBD2, 8 bases. The CDR3 has 15 amino acids. From germline, CDR1 is SEHNR and CDR2 FQNEAQ (reference sequence). V lost 4 bases and J 3 bases, leaving 16 bases between the germline ends. The CDR3 sequence: CASSSGTAGDYEQYF. CDR3 bases: TGTGCCAGCAGCTCAGGGACAGCGGGAGACTACGAGCAGTACTTC.

The chain joins TRBV5-1 to TRBJ2-3; 9 positions agree with TRBD2. CDR1 SGHRS and CDR2 YFSETQ come from the germline V gene. The trim removed 5 bases at V and 0 bases at J, leaving 7 bases unmatched. CDR3 size: 16 residues. As DNA, the CDR3 is TGCGCCAGCAGTCGTCTAGCGGGATCTAGCACAGATACGCAGTATTTT. It yields the protein CASSRLAGSSTDTQYF.

This rearrangement joins TRBV4-1 to TRBJ2-1; no definite D call. V was trimmed by 4 bases and J by 0 bases, leaving 13 bases between them. This CDR3 spans 16 amino acids. Germline V gene data show CDR1 as MGHRA and CDR2 as YSYEKL. CDR3 coding DNA: TGCGCCAGCAGCCGAGGTGACCAGAGCTCCTACAATGAGCAGTTCTTC. Translated, it gives CASSRGDQSSYNEQFF.

The chain links TRBV3-1 (or the pseudogene TRBV3-2) to TRBJ2-2; D is undetermined. This CDR3 has 17 amino acids. Trimming removed 3 bases from V and 8 bases from J, with 22 bases in between. The germline V gene has CDR1 LGHDT and CDR2 YNNKEL (reference sequence). Written as DNA, the CDR3 is TGTGCCAGCAGCCAGACGCAGGCCCGTAGAACGGAGGGGGAGCTGTTTTTT. Its protein is CASSQTQARRTEGELFF.

The genes are TRBV5-8 and TRBJ1-6; no definite D call. Trimming took 2 bases from V and 0 from J, leaving 15 bases between them. The germline gives CDR1 SGHTS, CDR2 YDEGEE. The CDR3 spans 18 residues. The CDR3 loop reads CASSFRTSRSSYNSPLHF. CDR3 nucleotides: TGTGCCAGCAGCTTCCGTACCTCCAGGAGCTCCTATAATTCACCCCTCCACTTT. The entire variable domain, with the rest obtained from reference TRBV5-8 and TRBJ1-6, is as follows: EAGVTQSPTHLIKTRGQQATLRCSPISGHTSVYWYQQALGLGLQFLLWYDEGEERNRGNFPPRFSGRQFPNYSSELNVNALELEDSALYLCASSFRTSRSSYNSPLHFGNGTRLTVT.

The genes are TRBV5-6 and TRBJ2-3; 10 bases are a match to TRBD2. Germline V CDR1 and CDR2: SGHDT, YYEEEE. Trimming at V came to 4 bases and at J to 6 bases, leaving 8 bases not matched to a gene. The CDR3 contains 15 residues. In DNA, the CDR3 is TGTGCCAGCAGCAATAGCGGGAGGTTGGGGGATACGCAGTATTTT. Its protein is CASSNSGRLGDTQYF.

Written as DNA, the CDR3 is TGCAGCGTTGAAGCGGGGTCACCTAGCCGGCCCTACAATGAGCAGTTCTTC. It is translated as CSVEAGSPSRPYNEQFF. This chain links TRBV29-1 with TRBJ2-1; perhaps TRBD2 as D (5 bases). V was pared by 1 base and J by 2 bases, with 18 bases between. CDR1 is SQVTM, CDR2 ANQGSEA, per germline. CDR3 length: 17 amino acids.

This chain connects TRBV28 to TRBJ1-5, with a tentative D call TRBD1 (5 bases). The germline gives CDR1 MDHEN, CDR2 SYDVKM. V was cut by 2 bases and J by 1 base, with 15 bases left in between. There are 17 residues in the CDR3. The CDR3 DNA sequence: TGTGCCAGCAGTTTACGTTTTCGAGGGACGAGCAATCAGCCCCAGCATTTT. Encoded protein: CASSLRFRGTSNQPQHF.

The V and J genes are TRBV7-9 and TRBJ1-4; 10 bases are a match to TRBD1. The CDR3 has 14 amino acids. The V segment lost 8 bases and the J segment 5 bases; nucleotides outside the gene matches: 5. The V gene's germline CDR1 is SEHNR and CDR2 FQNEAQ (reference sequence). The CDR3 spells CASGSDRGNEKLFF. The CDR3 coding sequence is TGTGCCAGCGGGTCGGACAGGGGGAATGAAAAACTGTTTTTT. The variable domain in full, with the rest retrieved from reference TRBV7-9 and TRBJ1-4, is DTGVSQNPRHKITKRGQNVTFRCDPISEHNRLYWYRQTLGQGPEFLTYFQNEAQLEKSRLLSDRFSAERPKGSFSTLEIQRTEQGDSAMYLCASGSDRGNEKLFFGSGTQLSVL.

The rearrangement links TRBV25-1 to TRBJ2-7, with D unresolved. The V end lost 5 bases, the J end lost 0 bases, and 17 bases lay between the germline ends. The CDR3 covers 16 residues. Per the germline V gene, CDR1 is MGHDK and CDR2 is SYGVNS. The CDR3 is CASSNVRWGSSYEQYF. As DNA, the CDR3 is TGTGCCAGCAGTAACGTACGGTGGGGTAGCTCCTACGAGCAGTACTTC.

The V gene is TRBV6-1, the J gene TRBJ2-7, with no clear D. V shed 0 bases and J shed 9 bases, with 12 bases lying between them. Germline V lookup: CDR1 MNHNS, CDR2 SASEGT. This CDR3 contains 13 residues. The CDR3 loop reads CASSEATTSPQYF. The CDR3 DNA sequence: TGTGCCAGCAGTGAAGCGACCACGTCTCCGCAGTACTTC.

The chain couples TRBV10-1 to TRBJ1-1; a weak D match, TRBD1 (5 bases). The ends were cut back, 7 bases at V and 0 bases at J, with 9 bases in the middle. The CDR3 loop spans 13 amino acids. Germline V gene data show CDR1 as WNHNN and CDR2 as SYGVQD (reference sequence). CDR3 sequence (DNA): TGCGCCAGCAAACTGGACATGAACACTGAAGCTTTCTTT. This translates into CASKLDMNTEAFF.

The rearrangement uses TRBV7-8 and TRBJ2-7, with D maybe TRBD1 (8 bases). The CDR3 is made up of 16 amino acids. The V end was cut by 5 bases, the J end by 6 bases, with 23 bases between. Germline CDR1 reads SGHVS; CDR2 reads FQNEAQ. The CDR3 region has the DNA TGTGCCAGCAGCCCACAGGGGGGGGGACCCTTAGGCGAGCAGTACTTC. Its protein product is CASSPQGGGPLGEQYF.

The chain joins TRBV19 to TRBJ1-2; D call uncertain. This CDR3 is built from 14 residues. Germline CDR1 is LNHDA and CDR2 is SQIVND (reference sequence). The V gene lost 3 bases and the J gene lost 0 bases, with 8 bases spanning the gap. CDR3 nucleotides: TGTGCCAGTAGTATGTACAGCTCTAACTATGGCTACACCTTC. Its protein is CASSMYSSNYGYTF.

The V and J genes are TRBV18 and TRBJ2-1; maybe TRBD1 (5 bases). This CDR3 is built from 15 residues. The germline V gene encodes CDR1 KGHSH and CDR2 LQKENI. V was trimmed by 10 bases and J by 0 bases, leaving 16 bases between them. The CDR3 DNA reads TGTGCCACCGCACAGGATTTCGGCTCCTACAATGAGCAGTTCTTC. Its protein is CATAQDFGSYNEQFF.

This clone has only one observation. The chain combines TRBV2 with TRBJ2-7; 7 positions match TRBD2. Germline-derived CDR1 and CDR2 are SNHLY and FYNNEI. CDR3 size: 11 residues. J lost 7 bases, V lost 8 bases, and 5 bases had no gene match. The CDR3 spells CASPRGDEQYF. The CDR3 DNA is TGTGCCAGCCCCCGGGGGGATGAGCAGTACTTC. Combining the CDR3 with reference TRBV2 and TRBJ2-7 gives the whole variable domain EPEVTQTPSHQVTQMGQEVILRCVPISNHLYFYWYRQILGQKVEFLVSFYNNEISEKSEIFDDQFSVERPDGSNFTLKIRSTKLEDSAMYFCASPRGDEQYFGPGTRLTVT.

The chain recombines TRBV3-1 (or the pseudogene TRBV3-2) with TRBJ2-1, with D maybe TRBD2 (6 bases). The V end lost 3 bases, the J end lost 0 bases, and 9 bases lay between the germline ends. This CDR3 spans 15 amino acids. CDR1 and CDR2 from the germline V gene are LGHDT and YNNKEL (reference sequence). CDR3 amino acids: CASSQRGSSYNEQFF. CDR3 DNA sequence: TGTGCCAGCAGCCAGCGGGGTAGCTCCTACAATGAGCAGTTCTTC.